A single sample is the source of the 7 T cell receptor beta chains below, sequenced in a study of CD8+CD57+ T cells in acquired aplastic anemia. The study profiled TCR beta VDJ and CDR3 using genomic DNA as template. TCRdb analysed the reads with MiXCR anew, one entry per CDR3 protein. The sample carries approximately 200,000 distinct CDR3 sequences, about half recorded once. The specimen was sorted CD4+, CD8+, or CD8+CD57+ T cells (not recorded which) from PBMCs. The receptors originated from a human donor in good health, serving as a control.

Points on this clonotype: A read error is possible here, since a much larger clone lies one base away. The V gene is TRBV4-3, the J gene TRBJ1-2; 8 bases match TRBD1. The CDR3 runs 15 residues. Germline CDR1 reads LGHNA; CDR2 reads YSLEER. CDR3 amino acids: CASRQDRQGPGGYTF. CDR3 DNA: TGCGCCAGCAGGCAAGACAGACAGGGGCCGGGGGGCTACACCTTC.

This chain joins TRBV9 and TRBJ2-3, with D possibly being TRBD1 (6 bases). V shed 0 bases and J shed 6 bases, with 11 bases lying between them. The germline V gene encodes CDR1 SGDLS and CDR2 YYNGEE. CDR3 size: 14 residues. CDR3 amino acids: CASSVDTGKDTQYF. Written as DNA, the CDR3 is TGTGCCAGCAGCGTAGATACAGGGAAGGATACGCAGTATTTT.

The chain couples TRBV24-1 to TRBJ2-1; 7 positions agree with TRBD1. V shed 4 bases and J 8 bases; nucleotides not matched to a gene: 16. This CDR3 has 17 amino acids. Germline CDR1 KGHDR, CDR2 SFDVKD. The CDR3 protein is CATSDRKRQGSKDEQFF. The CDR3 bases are TGTGCCACCAGTGACCGGAAAAGACAGGGAAGTAAGGATGAGCAGTTCTTC.

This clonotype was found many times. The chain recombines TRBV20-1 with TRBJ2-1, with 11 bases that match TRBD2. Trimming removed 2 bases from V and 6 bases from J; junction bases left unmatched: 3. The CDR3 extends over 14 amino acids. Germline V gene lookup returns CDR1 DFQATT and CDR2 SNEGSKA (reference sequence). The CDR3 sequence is CSARRLAGLNEQFF. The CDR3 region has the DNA TGCAGTGCTAGACGACTAGCGGGGCTCAATGAGCAGTTCTTC.

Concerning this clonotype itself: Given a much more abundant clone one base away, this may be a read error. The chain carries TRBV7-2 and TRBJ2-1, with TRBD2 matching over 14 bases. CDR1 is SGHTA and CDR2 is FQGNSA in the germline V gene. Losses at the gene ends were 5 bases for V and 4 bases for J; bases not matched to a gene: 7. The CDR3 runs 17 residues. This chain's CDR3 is CASSTAGTSGGYNEQFF. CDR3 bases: TGTGCCAGCAGCACCGCCGGGACTAGCGGGGGATACAATGAGCAGTTCTTC. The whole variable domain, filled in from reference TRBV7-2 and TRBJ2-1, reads GAGVSQSPSNKVTEKGKDVELRCDPISGHTALYWYRQSLGQGLEFLIYFQGNSAPDKSGLPSDRFSAERTGGSVSTLTIQRTQQEDSAVYLCASSTAGTSGGYNEQFFGPGTRLTVL.

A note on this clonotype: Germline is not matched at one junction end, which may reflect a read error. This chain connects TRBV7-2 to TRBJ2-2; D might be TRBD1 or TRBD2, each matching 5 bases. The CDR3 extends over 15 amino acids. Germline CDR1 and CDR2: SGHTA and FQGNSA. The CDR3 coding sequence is TGTGCCAGCAGCTCAATGGGGCCGAACACCGGGGAGCTGTCTTGG. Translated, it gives CASSSMGPNTGELSW.

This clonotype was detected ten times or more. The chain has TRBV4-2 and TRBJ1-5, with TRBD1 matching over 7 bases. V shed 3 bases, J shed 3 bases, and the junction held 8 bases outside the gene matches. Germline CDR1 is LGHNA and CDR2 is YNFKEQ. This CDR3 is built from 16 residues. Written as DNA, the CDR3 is TGTGCCAGCAGCCAGGAGGGACAGTCAATCAATCAGCCCCAGCATTTT. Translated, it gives CASSQEGQSINQPQHF.